This T cell receptor beta chain was sequenced for a study of T-cell memory formation after mild COVID-19. Turning to the study itself: TCR clusters showed largely donor specificity.

The CDR3 is 15 amino acids. The junction had 11 bases not matched to a gene; V was cut back by 6 bases and J by 5 bases. CDR1 and CDR2 from the germline V gene are SGHTA and FQGTGA. Study results and caveats: Among clones peaking at day 37 in the second wave, SARS-CoV-2 specificity remained unconfirmed.

A 5'RACE reaction primed in the constant segment made cDNA libraries of TCR alpha and TCR beta, and these carried sample barcodes and UMIs. TCRdb reanalysed the 5' RACE reads using MiXCR and keeps one entry per CDR3 protein. This sample has approximately 100,000 distinct CDR3 sequences; approximately 15% occur once, and the top ten carry over 25%. In regard to this clonotype: Its antigen is unknown.

The receptor's source is an adult woman who had mild COVID-19 (a few samples of this study predate the infection). Cell type and time point are not known. The V and J genes are TRBV7-3 and TRBJ1-1; 8 bases align to TRBD1. Sequences were obtained from PBMCs or a T cell subset sorted from them (not recorded which). The CDR3 region has the DNA TGTGCCAGCAGTTCGTCAGGGGGCGCGTATACTGAAGCTTTCTTT. Translated, it gives CASSSSGGAYTEAFF. The whole variable domain, remainder taken from reference TRBV7-3 and TRBJ1-1, is GAGVSQTPSNKVTEKGKYVELRCDPISGHTALYWYRQSLGQGPEFLIYFQGTGAADDSGLPNDRFFAVRPEGSVSTLKIQRTERGDSAVYLCASSSSGGAYTEAFFGQGTRLTVV.